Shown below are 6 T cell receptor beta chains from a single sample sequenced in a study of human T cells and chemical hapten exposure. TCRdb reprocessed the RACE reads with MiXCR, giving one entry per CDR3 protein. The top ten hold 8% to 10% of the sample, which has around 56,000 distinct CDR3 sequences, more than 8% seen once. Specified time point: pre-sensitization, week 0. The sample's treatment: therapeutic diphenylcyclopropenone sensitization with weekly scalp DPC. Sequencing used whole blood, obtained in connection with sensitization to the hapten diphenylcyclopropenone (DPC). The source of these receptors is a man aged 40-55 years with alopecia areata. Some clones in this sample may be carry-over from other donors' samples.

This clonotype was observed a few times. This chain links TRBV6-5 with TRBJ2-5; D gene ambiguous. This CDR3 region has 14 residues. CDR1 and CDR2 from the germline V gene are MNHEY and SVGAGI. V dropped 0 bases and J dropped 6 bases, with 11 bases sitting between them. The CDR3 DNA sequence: TGTGCCAGCAGTTACTCCGGCGGCAGACAGACCCAGTACTTC. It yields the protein CASSYSGGRQTQYF.

CDR3 amino acids: CASGAGGRTDTQYF. The CDR3 nucleotides read TGTGCCAGCGGGGCGGGAGGCCGCACAGATACGCAGTATTTT. The rearrangement uses TRBV28 and TRBJ2-3, with 8 bases identical to TRBD2. CDR1 MDHEN and CDR2 SYDVKM come from the germline V gene. V shed 8 bases and J 1 base; nucleotides not matched to a gene: 5. This CDR3 region has 14 residues.

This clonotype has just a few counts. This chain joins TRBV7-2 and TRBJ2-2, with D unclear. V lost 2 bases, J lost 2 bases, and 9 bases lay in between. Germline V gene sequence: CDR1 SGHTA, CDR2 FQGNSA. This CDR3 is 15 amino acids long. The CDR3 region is CASSLPQINTGELFF. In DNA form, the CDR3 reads TGTGCCAGCAGCTTACCACAGATAAACACCGGGGAGCTGTTTTTT.

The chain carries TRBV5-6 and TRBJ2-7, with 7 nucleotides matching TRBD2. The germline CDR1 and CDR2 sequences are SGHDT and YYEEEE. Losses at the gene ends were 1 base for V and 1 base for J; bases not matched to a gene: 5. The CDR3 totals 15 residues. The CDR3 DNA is TGTGCCAGCAGCTTGTCGGCGGGAGCGTCCTACGAGCAGTACTTC. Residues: CASSLSAGASYEQYF.

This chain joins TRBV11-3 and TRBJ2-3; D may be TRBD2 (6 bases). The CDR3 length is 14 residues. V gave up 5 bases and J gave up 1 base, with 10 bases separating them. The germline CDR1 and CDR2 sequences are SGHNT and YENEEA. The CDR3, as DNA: TGTGCCAGCAGCCGGGGCGGGGGCACAGATACGCAGTATTTT. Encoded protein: CASSRGGGTDTQYF.

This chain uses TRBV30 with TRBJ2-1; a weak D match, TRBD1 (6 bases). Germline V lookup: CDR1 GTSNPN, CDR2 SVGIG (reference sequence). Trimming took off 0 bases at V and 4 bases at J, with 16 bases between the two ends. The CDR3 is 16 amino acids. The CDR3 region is CAWSVSRGVRYNEQFF. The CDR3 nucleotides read TGTGCCTGGAGTGTAAGCAGGGGAGTAAGGTACAATGAGCAGTTCTTC.